This T cell receptor (beta chain) was identified in a study of radiotherapy plus CTLA-4 blockade in lung cancer. Overall study findings and caveats: Among reported predictors of response, early blood T cell clone dynamics with interferon-beta performed best. Tumor-origin TCR clones grew in blood after radiotherapy plus ipilimumab.

Focal radiation and CTLA-4 blockade (ipilimumab) were tested in chemo-refractory metastatic non-small-cell lung cancer patients. Notes on this clone: Antigen unknown.

Per germline, CDR1 MDHEN and CDR2 SYDVKM. The CDR3 runs to 15 residues. Between the trimmed V and J ends, which lost 1 base and 6 bases, there was a span of 12 bases. Profiled with immunoSEQ multiplex PCR; TCRdb holds only in-frame clones, not every one. This sample has approximately 73,000 clones; around nine tenths occur once, and the top ten carry 40% to 45%. The sample was peripheral blood, taken from a patient treated with radiotherapy plus ipilimumab. This TCR came from a human donor with non-small cell lung cancer that progressed on radiotherapy plus ipilimumab. This sequence joins TRBV28 and TRBJ2-2; the D gene could be TRBD1 or TRBD2 (5 bases each). The DNA for the CDR3 is TGTGCCAGCAGTTTATTGGGGGAAAGGGCCGGGGAGCTGTTTTTT. It translates to CASSLLGERAGELFF.